The present entry profiles one T cell receptor beta chain with its context. The antigen is not known. Generated by immunoSEQ multiplex PCR, the TCRdb table keeps only in-frame clones and is missing some. The sample lists 80,000 or so clones, about nine tenths occurring once. The entry originates in a study of T cell responses to AZD1222 COVID-19 vaccine. General study points: Repertoires were obtained solely post-peak T cell response.

V was shortened by 11 bases and J by 1 base, with 9 bases between the two germline ends. In germline, CDR1 is ENHRY, CDR2 SYGVKD. This CDR3 has 11 amino acids. The chain employs TRBV10-3 and TRBJ2-7; no reliable D call. The sequence was collected from an adult who received the AZD1222 COVID-19 vaccine. The sequenced sample was peripheral blood, obtained 28 days after the second AZD1222 dose. Here the CDR3 DNA reads TGTGCCGCCCAAAGTTCCTACGAGCAGTACTTC. It yields the protein CAAQSSYEQYF.